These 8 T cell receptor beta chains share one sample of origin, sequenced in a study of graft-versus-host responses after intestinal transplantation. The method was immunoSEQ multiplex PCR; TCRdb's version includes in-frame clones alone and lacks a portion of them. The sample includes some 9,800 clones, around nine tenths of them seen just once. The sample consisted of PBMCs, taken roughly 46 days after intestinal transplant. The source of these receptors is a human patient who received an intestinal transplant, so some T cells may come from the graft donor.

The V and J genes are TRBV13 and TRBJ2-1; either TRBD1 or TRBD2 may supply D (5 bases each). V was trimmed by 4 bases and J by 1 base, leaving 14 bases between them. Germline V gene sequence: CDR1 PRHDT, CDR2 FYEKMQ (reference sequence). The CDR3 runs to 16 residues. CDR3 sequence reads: CASSYARGGSYNEQFF. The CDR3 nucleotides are TGTGCCAGCAGCTACGCCCGTGGGGGATCCTACAATGAGCAGTTCTTC.

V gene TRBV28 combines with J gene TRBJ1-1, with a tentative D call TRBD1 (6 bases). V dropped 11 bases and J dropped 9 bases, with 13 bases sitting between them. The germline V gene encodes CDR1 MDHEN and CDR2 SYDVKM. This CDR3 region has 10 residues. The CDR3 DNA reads TGTGCCGTACAGGGTCGGAAAGCTTTCTTT. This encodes CAVQGRKAFF.

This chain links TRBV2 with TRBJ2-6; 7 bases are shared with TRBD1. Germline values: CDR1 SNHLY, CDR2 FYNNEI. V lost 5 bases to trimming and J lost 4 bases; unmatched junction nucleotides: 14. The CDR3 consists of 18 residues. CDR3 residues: CASSLNRGSIGGANVLTF. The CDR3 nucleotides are TGTGCCAGCAGTTTGAACAGGGGTTCCATAGGAGGGGCCAACGTCCTGACTTTC.

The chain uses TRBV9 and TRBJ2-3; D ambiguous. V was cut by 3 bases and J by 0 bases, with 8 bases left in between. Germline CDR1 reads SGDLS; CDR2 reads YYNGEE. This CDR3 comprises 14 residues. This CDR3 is CASSGGTSTDTQYF. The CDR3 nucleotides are TGTGCCAGCAGCGGCGGAACTAGCACAGATACGCAGTATTTT.

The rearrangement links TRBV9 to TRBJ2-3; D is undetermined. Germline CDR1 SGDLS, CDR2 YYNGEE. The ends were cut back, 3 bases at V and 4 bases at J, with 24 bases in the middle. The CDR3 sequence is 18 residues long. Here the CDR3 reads CASSGPLSDRRRPDTQYF. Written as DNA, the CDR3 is TGTGCCAGCAGCGGCCCATTATCCGACCGTCGCCGGCCAGATACGCAGTATTTT.

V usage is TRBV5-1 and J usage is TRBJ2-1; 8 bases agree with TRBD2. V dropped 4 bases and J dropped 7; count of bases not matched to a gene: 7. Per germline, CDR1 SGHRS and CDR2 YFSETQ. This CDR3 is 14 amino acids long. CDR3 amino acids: CASSPPGLGNEQFF. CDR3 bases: TGCGCCAGCAGCCCCCCGGGACTAGGGAATGAGCAGTTCTTC.

CDR3 coding DNA: TGTGCCAGCAGCCCGTTCGACAATCAGCCCCAGCATTTT. Amino acid sequence: CASSPFDNQPQHF. This chain connects TRBV6-5 to TRBJ1-5, with D uncertain. Germline CDR1 reads MNHEY; CDR2 reads SVGAGI. The CDR3 totals 13 residues. V lost 6 bases, J lost 3 bases, and 9 bases lay in between.

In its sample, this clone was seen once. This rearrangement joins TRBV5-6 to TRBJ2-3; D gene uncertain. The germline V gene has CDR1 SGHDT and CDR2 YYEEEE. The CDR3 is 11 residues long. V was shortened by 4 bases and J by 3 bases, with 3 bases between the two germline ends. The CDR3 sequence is CASSLTDTQYF. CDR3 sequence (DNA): TGTGCCAGCAGCCTAACAGATACGCAGTATTTT. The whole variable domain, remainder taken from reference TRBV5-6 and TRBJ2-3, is DAGVTQSPTHLIKTRGQQVTLRCSPKSGHDTVSWYQQALGQGPQFIFQYYEEEERQRGNFPDRFSGHQFPNYSSELNVNALLLGDSALYLCASSLTDTQYFGPGTRLTVL.